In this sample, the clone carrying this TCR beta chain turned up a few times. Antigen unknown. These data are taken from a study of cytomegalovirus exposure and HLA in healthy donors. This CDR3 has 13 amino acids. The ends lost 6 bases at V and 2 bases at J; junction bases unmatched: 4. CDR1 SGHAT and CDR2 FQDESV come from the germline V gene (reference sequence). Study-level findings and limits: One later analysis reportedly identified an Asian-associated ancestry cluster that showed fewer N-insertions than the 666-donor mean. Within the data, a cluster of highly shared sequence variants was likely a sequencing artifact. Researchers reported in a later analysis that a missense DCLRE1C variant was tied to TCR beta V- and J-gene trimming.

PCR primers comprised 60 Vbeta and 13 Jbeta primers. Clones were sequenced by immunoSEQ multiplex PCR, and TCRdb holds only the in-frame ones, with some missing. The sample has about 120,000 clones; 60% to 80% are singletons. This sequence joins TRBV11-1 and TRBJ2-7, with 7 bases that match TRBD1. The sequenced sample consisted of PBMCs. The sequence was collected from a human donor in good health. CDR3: CASRQGPPYEQYF. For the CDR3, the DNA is TGTGCCAGCAGACAGGGGCCGCCCTACGAGCAGTACTTC.